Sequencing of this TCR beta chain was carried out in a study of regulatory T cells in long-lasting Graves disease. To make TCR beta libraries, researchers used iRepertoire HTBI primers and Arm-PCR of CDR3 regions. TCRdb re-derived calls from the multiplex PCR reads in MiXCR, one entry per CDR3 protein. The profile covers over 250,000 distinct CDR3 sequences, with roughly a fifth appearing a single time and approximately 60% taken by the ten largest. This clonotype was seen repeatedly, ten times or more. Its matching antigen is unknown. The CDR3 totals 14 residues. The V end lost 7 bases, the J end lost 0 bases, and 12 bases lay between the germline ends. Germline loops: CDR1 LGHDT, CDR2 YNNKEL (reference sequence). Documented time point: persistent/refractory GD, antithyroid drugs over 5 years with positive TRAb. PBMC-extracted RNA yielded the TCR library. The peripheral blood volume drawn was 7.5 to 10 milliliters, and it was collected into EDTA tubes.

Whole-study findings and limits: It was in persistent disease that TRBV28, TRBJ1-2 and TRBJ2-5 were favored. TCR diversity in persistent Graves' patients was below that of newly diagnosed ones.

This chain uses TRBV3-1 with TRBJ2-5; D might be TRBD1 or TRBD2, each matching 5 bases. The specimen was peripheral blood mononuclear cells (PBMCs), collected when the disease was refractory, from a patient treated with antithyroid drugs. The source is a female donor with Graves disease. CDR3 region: CASTLGTDQETQYF. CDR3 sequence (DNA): TGTGCCAGCACCCTCGGGACCGACCAAGAGACCCAGTACTTC.